This paragraph covers one T cell receptor beta chain sequence. The antigen is unknown. TCRdb reprocessed the 5' RACE reads, with one entry per CDR3 protein and no DNA. Its clone listing holds around 220,000 distinct CDR3 sequences. This entry is derived from a study of monozygotic twins with inflammatory bowel disease. Whole-study results and caveats: IBD patients share fewer clonotypes with other people than healthy twins do, especially with disease activity.

Germline assignment: CDR1 SGHRS and CDR2 YFSETQ. The CDR3 spans 14 residues. Material: blood. The receptor was derived from a human donor with ulcerative colitis or Crohn's disease, or a healthy co-twin of an affected twin (not recorded which). J is TRBJ1-4 and V is TRBV5-1; no DNA is available, so the TRBD1 call from TCRdb remains unchecked. This CDR3 reads CASSNRGLEEKLFF.